This TCR beta chain came from a study of blood T cell repertoires in COVID-19. Across the study: The United States, Italy and Spain supplied acute and convalescent COVID-19 samples.

Recruited during active infection, patients (from Seattle) were subsequently followed longitudinally. Libraries were prepared by immunoSEQ multiplex PCR; TCRdb keeps only in-frame clonotypes and omits some of them. The top ten hold more than 6% of the sample, which has a few hundred thousand clones, 75% to 95% seen once. Per germline, CDR1 KGHSH and CDR2 LQKENI. Trimming left V 3 bases short and J 7 bases short, with 12 bases between. This CDR3 spans 13 amino acids. The specimen was peripheral blood. The chain recombines TRBV18 with TRBJ1-1, with D perhaps matching TRBD1 (6 bases). The receptor was derived from a young woman with COVID-19, enrolled during active disease. The CDR3 loop is CASSPGTTLEAFF. For the CDR3, the DNA is TGTGCCAGCTCACCCGGGACAACTCTTGAAGCTTTCTTT.